This note documents a single T cell receptor beta chain sequence. Germline CDR1 reads MRHNA; CDR2 reads SNTAGT. Trimming took 6 bases from V and 4 from J, leaving 34 bases between them. This CDR3 is built from 20 residues. These data are taken from a study of blood T cell repertoires in COVID-19. Study background: Sites in the United States, Italy and Spain provided acute and convalescent COVID-19 samples.

Libraries were prepared by immunoSEQ multiplex PCR; TCRdb keeps only in-frame clonotypes and omits some of them. The repertoire holds 200,000 to 250,000 clones, approximately 82% seen once, with about an eighth in the top ten. Sequencing was done on a sample of peripheral blood. This clonotype was obtained from a woman in her forties with acute or convalescent COVID-19. This sequence joins TRBV6-4 and TRBJ2-7, with D possibly TRBD2 on 6 matching bases. Here the CDR3 DNA reads TGTGCCAGCAGCCTCTTCCATTGTAGGAGGGAGGTAGATAATATATACGAGCAGTACTTC. Its translation is CASSLFHCRREVDNIYEQYF.